Below, 25 T cell receptor beta chains from the same sample are listed, as sequenced in a study of control samples from healthy donors and cancer patients. Assay used: immunoSEQ multiplex PCR; TCRdb lists only in-frame clones, some missing. The sample holds roughly 130,000 clones, approximately 90% seen once. Sequencing was performed on blood. These receptors were taken from a man aged 18 to 29 in good health.

This clone has a single count. The chain uses TRBV5-5 and TRBJ2-5; D gene ambiguous. From germline, CDR1 is SGHKS and CDR2 YYEKEE (reference sequence). The CDR3 covers 14 residues. Trimming pared 1 base from V and 1 base from J, leaving 8 bases between. For the CDR3, the DNA is TGTGCCAGCAGCTTGTTAGGCGGCCAAGAGACCCAGTACTTC. It yields the protein CASSLLGGQETQYF.

This chain joins TRBV19 and TRBJ1-1; TRBD1 is a possible D gene (6 bases). V was pared by 7 bases and J by 1 base, with 16 bases between. This CDR3 has 15 residues. Germline V lookup: CDR1 LNHDA, CDR2 SQIVND (reference sequence). The CDR3: CASTVTGPPNTEAFF. The CDR3 DNA reads TGTGCCAGTACGGTCACAGGGCCCCCGAACACTGAAGCTTTCTTT.

This chain joins TRBV7-3 and TRBJ2-2, with 9 bases that match TRBD2. CDR3 length equals 18 residues. V was pared by 0 bases and J by 2 bases, with 7 bases of the junction left unmatched. Germline-derived CDR1 and CDR2 are SGHTA and FQGTGA. The CDR3 sequence: CASSLTRGGPLNTGELFF. In DNA, the CDR3 is TGTGCCAGCAGCTTAACGCGGGGGGGACCCTTAAACACCGGGGAGCTGTTTTTT.

This chain connects TRBV19 to TRBJ1-2, with D possibly being TRBD1 (5 bases). Germline V lookup: CDR1 LNHDA, CDR2 SQIVND (reference sequence). This CDR3 region has 14 residues. V lost 7 bases to trimming and J lost 4 bases, with 16 bases between them. The CDR3 sequence: CASTRGVLGYGYTF. The CDR3 nucleotides read TGTGCCAGTACCCGGGGGGTTTTGGGCTATGGCTACACCTTC.

The rearrangement uses TRBV7-9 and TRBJ2-5; the match to TRBD1 covers 9 bases. Per germline, CDR1 SEHNR and CDR2 FQNEAQ (reference sequence). The CDR3 length is 15 residues. The J segment lost 3 bases and the V segment lost 6 bases, leaving 8 bases of the junction unmatched. The CDR3 region is CASSLYRDREETQYF. CDR3 in DNA: TGTGCCAGCAGTCTCTATCGGGACAGGGAAGAGACCCAGTACTTC.

J is TRBJ2-7 and V is TRBV25-1, with 7 bases aligning to TRBD1. This CDR3 contains 14 residues. V lost 6 bases to trimming and J lost 0 bases; unmatched junction nucleotides: 5. Germline V lookup: CDR1 MGHDK, CDR2 SYGVNS. CDR3 loop: CASRTGTASYEQYF. As DNA, the CDR3 is TGTGCCAGCAGGACCGGGACAGCCTCCTACGAGCAGTACTTC.

The chain employs TRBV19 and TRBJ2-7; the D gene is possibly TRBD2 (5 bases). The CDR3 consists of 14 residues. Between the trimmed V and J ends, which lost 2 bases and 2 bases, there was a span of 10 bases. The germline gives CDR1 LNHDA, CDR2 SQIVND (reference sequence). CDR3 in amino acids: CASSICLATYEQYV. The DNA of the CDR3 is TGTGCCAGTAGTATATGCCTAGCCACCTACGAGCAGTACGTC.

The J gene is TRBJ2-3, the V gene TRBV5-1; possibly TRBD2 for D (6 bases). V lost 0 bases and J lost 5, with 10 bases in between. CDR1 is SGHRS and CDR2 is YFSETQ in the germline V gene. CDR3 size: 14 residues. The CDR3 DNA follows: TGCGCCAGCAGCTTGGTGGCGGGGATAGATACGCAGTATTTT. Residues: CASSLVAGIDTQYF.

This chain connects TRBV24-1 to TRBJ1-3; D ambiguous. The CDR3 runs to 15 residues. The V and J ends lost 2 bases and 9 bases respectively, with 16 bases between them. Germline CDR1 is KGHDR and CDR2 is SFDVKD. Here the CDR3 DNA reads TGTGCCACCAGTGATTCCTCTCCATCGGTTGGCACCATATATTTT. It codes for CATSDSSPSVGTIYF.

The V call is TRBV7-2, the J call TRBJ2-3, with 9 bases fitting TRBD2. V shed 3 bases, J shed 5 bases, and the junction held 9 bases outside the gene matches. This CDR3 has 16 residues. The germline V gene has CDR1 SGHTA and CDR2 FQGNSA. This CDR3 is CASSLAAGGRKDTQYF. Written as DNA, the CDR3 is TGTGCCAGCAGCTTGGCGGCGGGAGGGCGGAAAGATACGCAGTATTTT.

The V and J genes are TRBV6-7 and TRBJ2-7; D gene uncertain. TRBV6-7 is given ORF status, its function remaining uncertain. CDR3 size: 14 residues. V was trimmed by 8 bases and J by 1 base, leaving 15 bases between them. The CDR3 DNA reads TGTGCCAGCCCCCCACGGACCTCTTCCTACGAGCAGTACGTC. Encoded protein: CASPPRTSSYEQYV.

V usage is TRBV6-5 and J usage is TRBJ2-7; the D call may be TRBD1 or TRBD2 (5 bases each). The germline CDR1 and CDR2 sequences are MNHEY and SVGAGI. V lost 5 bases, J lost 5 bases, and 13 bases lay in between. This CDR3 spans 13 amino acids. The CDR3 protein is CASSSRRDDEQYF. The CDR3 nucleotides are TGTGCCAGCAGTAGCCGCAGGGACGACGAGCAGTACTTC.

This chain links TRBV7-6 with TRBJ1-1; 7 bases are shared with TRBD1. The CDR3 totals 18 residues. With 4 bases clipped from V and 2 bases from J, the junction kept 16 bases outside the gene matches. Looked up from germline, CDR1 is SGHVS and CDR2 is FNYEAQ. CDR3 in amino acids: CASSSHLRDRTINTEAFF. The CDR3 nucleotides are TGTGCCAGCAGCTCACACCTCCGGGACAGAACAATAAACACTGAAGCTTTCTTT.

This clone showed up just a few times. The gene calls are TRBV28 and TRBJ1-5; D remains ambiguous. The CDR3 length is 18 residues. Germline CDR1 MDHEN, CDR2 SYDVKM. The V end was cut by 6 bases, the J end by 4 bases, with 25 bases between. The CDR3 protein is CASRDDRLLFSGNQPQHF. For the CDR3, the DNA is TGTGCCAGCAGGGACGACCGGCTCCTGTTTAGTGGGAATCAGCCCCAGCATTTT.

This rearrangement joins TRBV25-1 to TRBJ1-3; D not resolved. This CDR3 is 15 amino acids long. The germline gives CDR1 MGHDK, CDR2 SYGVNS. The V gene lost 1 base and the J gene lost 4 bases, with 11 bases spanning the gap. The CDR3 bases are TGTGCCAGCAGTGAATGGGGAACTCTGGGAAACACCATATATTTT. It codes for CASSEWGTLGNTIYF.

Only one count was recorded for this clone. The chain combines TRBV30 with TRBJ2-1, with D hard to call. This CDR3 is built from 11 residues. CDR1 and CDR2 (germline): GTSNPN, SVGIG (reference sequence). Between the trimmed V and J ends, which lost 1 base and 6 bases, there was a span of 4 bases. The CDR3 DNA is TGTGCCTGGAGTGAGGGCAATGAGCAGTTCTTC. It is translated as CAWSEGNEQFF.

The chain combines TRBV7-8 with TRBJ2-3, with 11 bases identical to TRBD2. With V trimmed by 5 bases and J by 2 bases, 9 bases remained unmatched. CDR3 size: 17 residues. Looked up from germline, CDR1 is SGHVS and CDR2 is FQNEAQ. CDR3 sequence: CASSVTLAGGPTDTQYF. The CDR3 bases are TGTGCCAGCAGCGTCACCCTAGCGGGAGGCCCCACAGATACGCAGTATTTT. The full variable domain, in which reference TRBV7-8 and TRBJ2-3 provide the parts outside the CDR3, is GAGVSQSPRYKVAKRGQDVALRCDPISGHVSLFWYQQALGQGPEFLTYFQNEAQLDKSGLPSDRFFAERPEGSVSTLKIQRTQQEDSAVYLCASSVTLAGGPTDTQYFGPGTRLTVL.

The V call is TRBV11-2, the J call TRBJ2-2; TRBD1 aligns across 10 bases. The CDR3 loop spans 15 amino acids. Germline V CDR1 and CDR2: SGHAT, FQNNGV. Germline trimming cut 5 bases from V and 2 bases from J; bases unmatched to any gene: 2. DNA of the CDR3: TGTGCCAGCAGCGGGACAGGGGTAAACACCGGGGAGCTGTTTTTT. The encoded protein is CASSGTGVNTGELFF.

The chain links TRBV5-6 to TRBJ2-3, with D perhaps TRBD1 (6 bases). Deletions cut 1 base from V and 2 bases from J, with 17 bases between. CDR3 size: 17 residues. Germline V gene data show CDR1 as SGHDT and CDR2 as YYEEEE. Here the CDR3 DNA reads TGTGCCAGCAGCTTGTTGGGGTCGGCAGGGGACACAGATACGCAGTATTTT. This encodes CASSLLGSAGDTDTQYF.

The rearrangement uses TRBV18 and TRBJ2-1; D ambiguous. Looked up from germline, CDR1 is KGHSH and CDR2 is LQKENI. The CDR3 sequence is 13 residues long. V dropped 3 bases and J dropped 4 bases, with 7 bases sitting between them. CDR3 DNA: TGTGCCAGCTCACCTGCCCTTTACAATGAGCAGTTCTTC. Translation: CASSPALYNEQFF.

The chain uses TRBV7-3 and TRBJ2-1; 8 bases align to TRBD1. The CDR3 runs to 15 residues. The V gene end was trimmed by 5 bases and the J gene end by 6 bases; junction bases not matched to a gene: 9. Germline V gene sequence: CDR1 SGHTA, CDR2 FQGTGA. CDR3 residues: CASSRGQEGPNEQFF. In DNA form, the CDR3 reads TGTGCCAGCAGCCGGGGACAGGAGGGCCCCAATGAGCAGTTCTTC.

CDR3 in amino acids: CASSSYTGGNSPLHF. The CDR3 DNA sequence: TGTGCCAGCAGCAGCTACACAGGGGGGAATTCACCCCTCCACTTT. J is TRBJ1-6 and V is TRBV9, with 8 positions matching TRBD1. Per the germline V gene, CDR1 is SGDLS and CDR2 is YYNGEE. The CDR3 sequence is 15 residues long. V was pared by 4 bases and J by 7 bases, with 7 bases of the junction left unmatched.

This chain connects TRBV3-1 (or the pseudogene TRBV3-2) to TRBJ1-1; 7 bases agree with TRBD1. There are 15 residues in the CDR3. Looked up from germline, CDR1 is LGHDT and CDR2 is YNNKEL (reference sequence). J gave up 1 base and V 1 base, and 3 bases lay outside the gene matches. The CDR3 region is CASSQAGQTNTEAFF. As DNA, the CDR3 is TGTGCCAGCAGCCAAGCGGGACAGACGAACACTGAAGCTTTCTTT.

This chain links TRBV7-9 with TRBJ2-5, with 7 bases matching TRBD2. The trim removed 3 bases at V and 2 bases at J, leaving 6 bases unmatched. CDR1 and CDR2 (germline): SEHNR, FQNEAQ (reference sequence). The CDR3 is 15 amino acids. The CDR3 region has the DNA TGTGCCAGCAGCTTTGCTAGCGGACCTCAAGAGACCCAGTACTTC. It is translated as CASSFASGPQETQYF.

The J gene is TRBJ2-4, the V gene TRBV19; 8 bases line up with TRBD1. V was clipped by 5 bases and J by 1 base; unmatched bases: 16. Germline lookup yields CDR1 LNHDA and CDR2 SQIVND (reference sequence). The CDR3 has 19 residues. The DNA of the CDR3 is TGTGCCAGTAGTCGGTCCGGGGACAGGTCACCTTGGGCCAAAAACATTCAGTACTTC. This encodes CASSRSGDRSPWAKNIQYF.